This T cell receptor (beta chain) is from a study of Graves' ophthalmopathy and Graves' hyperthyroidism. Study details: Upon initial diagnosis and before any treatment, peripheral blood was collected.

RNA served as the template for amplifying TCR beta CDR3 regions. In the first round, RT-PCR was carried out with HTBI primers, and a multiplex PCR formed the second round. Each CDR3 protein gets one entry after TCRdb re-called the multiplex PCR reads with MiXCR. This table has hundreds of thousands of distinct CDR3 sequences, about 20% appearing once. Worth noting for this clonotype: The antigen is undetermined.

Study-wide results and limits: In blood, most expanded thyroid clonotypes above 0.001 frequency were also detected.

The CDR3 runs 12 residues. Per the germline V gene, CDR1 is LNHDA and CDR2 is SQIVND (reference sequence). The V and J ends lost 7 bases and 8 bases respectively, with 14 bases between them. Aged 18 to 65, hyperthyroidism patients had new diagnoses of under 2 months' duration. Material: peripheral blood. The chain uses TRBV19 and TRBJ1-2; tentatively, D is TRBD1 (5 bases). This receptor was obtained from a woman under 30 with stable Graves' hyperthyroidism. Some clones in this sample may be carry-over from other donors' samples. The CDR3 is CASTNRREGYTF. The CDR3 DNA sequence: TGTGCCAGTACCAACCGCAGGGAAGGCTACACCTTC.